A selection of T cell receptor beta chains follows, all from one sample in a study of blood T cell repertoires in COVID-19. The protocol was immunoSEQ multiplex PCR, while the TCRdb copy is restricted to in-frame clones and leaves out a portion. Of fewer than 250,000 clones in the sample, about four fifths were seen once. Sample: peripheral blood. The receptors come from a woman between 45 and 60 years old with acute or convalescent COVID-19. The CDR3 runs from the conserved cysteine through the conserved F or W. D genes are given only for firm matches. Only some rows state a clone size, as once, few, many or a class for expanded clones.

d_gene | j_gene | v_gene | abundance | CDR3aa | CDR3nt
TRBD2 | TRBJ2-5 | TRBV5-1 | NA | CASSLALAGGGQETQYF | TGCGCCAGCAGCTTGGCACTAGCGGGAGGGGGCCAAGAGACCCAGTACTTC
TRBD2 | TRBJ2-1 | TRBV5-6 | NA | CASSLSGGYNEQFF | TGTGCCAGCAGCTTATCGGGAGGGTACAATGAGCAGTTCTTC
TRBD1 | TRBJ1-2 | TRBV6-1 | few | CASSERDRDGYTF | TGTGCCAGCAGTGAAAGGGACAGGGATGGCTACACCTTC
NA | TRBJ2-3 | TRBV3-1/TRBV3-2 | NA | CASSQGAADTQYF | TGTGCCAGCAGCCAAGGGGCCGCAGATACGCAGTATTTT
NA | TRBJ1-5 | TRBV6-2/TRBV6-3 | NA | CASSQRGGRQPQHF | TGTGCCAGCAGCCAACGGGGGGGACGACAGCCCCAGCATTTT
TRBD2 | TRBJ2-5 | TRBV5-1 | NA | CASSTGGGTQYF | TGCGCCAGCAGCACCGGCGGGGGGACCCAGTACTTC
TRBD1 | TRBJ1-2 | TRBV7-6 | NA | CASSLQDREGYGYTF | TGTGCCAGCAGCTTACAGGACAGGGAGGGCTATGGCTACACCTTC
TRBD1 | TRBJ1-5 | TRBV19 | NA | CASSTGTGVNQPQHF | TGTGCCAGTAGTACGGGGACAGGGGTCAATCAGCCCCAGCATTTT
NA | TRBJ2-7 | TRBV28 | NA | CASSFYYEQYF | TGTGCCAGCAGTTTTTACTACGAGCAGTACTTC
NA | TRBJ1-1 | TRBV20-1 | NA | CSAGGDKANTEAFF | TGCAGTGCTGGTGGTGACAAGGCGAACACTGAAGCTTTCTTT